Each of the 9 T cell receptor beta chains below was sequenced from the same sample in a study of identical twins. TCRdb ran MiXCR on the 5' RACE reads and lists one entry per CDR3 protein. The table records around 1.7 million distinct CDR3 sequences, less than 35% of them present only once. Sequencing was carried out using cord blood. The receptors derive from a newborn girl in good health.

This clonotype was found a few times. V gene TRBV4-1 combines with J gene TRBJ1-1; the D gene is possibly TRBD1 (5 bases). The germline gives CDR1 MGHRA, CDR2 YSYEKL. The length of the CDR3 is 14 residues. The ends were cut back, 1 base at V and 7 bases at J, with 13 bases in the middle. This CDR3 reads CASSQGRGLIEAFF. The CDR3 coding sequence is TGCGCCAGCAGCCAAGGAAGGGGACTTATTGAAGCTTTCTTT.

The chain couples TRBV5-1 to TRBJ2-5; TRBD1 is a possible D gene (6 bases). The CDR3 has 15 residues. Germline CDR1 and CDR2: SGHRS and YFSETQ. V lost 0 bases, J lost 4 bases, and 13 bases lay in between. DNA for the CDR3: TGCGCCAGCAGCTTGGCTGCAGGGACAACAGAGACCCAGTACTTC. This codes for CASSLAAGTTETQYF.

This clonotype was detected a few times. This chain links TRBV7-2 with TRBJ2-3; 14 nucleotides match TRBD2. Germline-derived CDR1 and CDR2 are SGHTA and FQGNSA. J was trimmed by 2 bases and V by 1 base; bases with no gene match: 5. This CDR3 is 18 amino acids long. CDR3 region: CASSLDPGLAGATDTQYF. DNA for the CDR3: TGTGCCAGCAGCTTAGACCCGGGACTAGCGGGAGCCACAGATACGCAGTATTTT.

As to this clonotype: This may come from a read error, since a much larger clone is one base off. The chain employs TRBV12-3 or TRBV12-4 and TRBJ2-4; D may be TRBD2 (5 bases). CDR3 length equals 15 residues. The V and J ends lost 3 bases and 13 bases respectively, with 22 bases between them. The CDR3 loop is CASSLRVDYGYDQYF. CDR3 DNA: TGTGCCAGCAGTTTGAGGGTAGATTATGGCTACGACCAGTACTTC.

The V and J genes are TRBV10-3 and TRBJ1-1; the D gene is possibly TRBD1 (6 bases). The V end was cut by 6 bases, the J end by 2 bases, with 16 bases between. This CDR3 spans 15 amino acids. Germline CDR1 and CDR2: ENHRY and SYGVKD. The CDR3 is CAISTQGPINTEAFF. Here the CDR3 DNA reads TGTGCCATCAGCACCCAGGGGCCGATTAACACTGAAGCTTTCTTT.

The CDR3 coding sequence is TGCAGTGCCCGTGGACTAGCGGGGTTGGGTACGCAGTATTTT. This sequence encodes CSARGLAGLGTQYF. J is TRBJ2-3 and V is TRBV20-1; 12 nucleotides agree with TRBD2. V lost 6 bases, J lost 8 bases, and 9 bases stayed unmatched. CDR1 is DFQATT, CDR2 SNEGSKA, per germline (reference sequence). The CDR3 covers 14 residues.

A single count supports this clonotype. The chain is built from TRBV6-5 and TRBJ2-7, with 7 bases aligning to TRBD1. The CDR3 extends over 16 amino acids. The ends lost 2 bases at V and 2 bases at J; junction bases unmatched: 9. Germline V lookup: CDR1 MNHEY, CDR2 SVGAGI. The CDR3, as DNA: TGTGCCAGCAGTTACAAAAGGACAGGCCAAACCTACGAGCAGTACTTC. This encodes CASSYKRTGQTYEQYF.

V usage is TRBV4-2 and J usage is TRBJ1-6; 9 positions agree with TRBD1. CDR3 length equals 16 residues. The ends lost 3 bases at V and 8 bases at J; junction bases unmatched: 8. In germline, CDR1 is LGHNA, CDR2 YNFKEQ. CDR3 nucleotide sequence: TGTGCCAGCAGCCATCCTCCGGGACAGGGTTATTCACCCCTCCACTTT. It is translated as CASSHPPGQGYSPLHF.

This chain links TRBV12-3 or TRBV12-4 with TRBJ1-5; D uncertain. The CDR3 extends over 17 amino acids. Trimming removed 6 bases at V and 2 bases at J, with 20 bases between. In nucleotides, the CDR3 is TGTGCCAGCAGCATCCGAACGCGGGAAAAGGGCAATCAGCCCCAGCATTTT. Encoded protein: CASSIRTREKGNQPQHF.